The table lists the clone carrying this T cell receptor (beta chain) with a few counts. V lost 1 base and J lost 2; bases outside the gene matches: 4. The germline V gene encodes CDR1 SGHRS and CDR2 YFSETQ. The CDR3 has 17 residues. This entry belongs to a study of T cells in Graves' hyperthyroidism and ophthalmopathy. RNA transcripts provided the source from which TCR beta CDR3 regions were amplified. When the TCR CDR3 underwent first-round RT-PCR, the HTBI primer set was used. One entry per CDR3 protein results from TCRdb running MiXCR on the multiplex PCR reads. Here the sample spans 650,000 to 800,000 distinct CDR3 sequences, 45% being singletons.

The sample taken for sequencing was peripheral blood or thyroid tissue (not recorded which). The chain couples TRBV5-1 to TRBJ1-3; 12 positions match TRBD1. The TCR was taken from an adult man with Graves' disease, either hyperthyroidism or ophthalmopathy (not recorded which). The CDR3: CASSLSGTGGPGNTIYF. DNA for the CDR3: TGCGCCAGCAGCTTGTCCGGGACAGGGGGCCCTGGAAACACCATATATTTT.